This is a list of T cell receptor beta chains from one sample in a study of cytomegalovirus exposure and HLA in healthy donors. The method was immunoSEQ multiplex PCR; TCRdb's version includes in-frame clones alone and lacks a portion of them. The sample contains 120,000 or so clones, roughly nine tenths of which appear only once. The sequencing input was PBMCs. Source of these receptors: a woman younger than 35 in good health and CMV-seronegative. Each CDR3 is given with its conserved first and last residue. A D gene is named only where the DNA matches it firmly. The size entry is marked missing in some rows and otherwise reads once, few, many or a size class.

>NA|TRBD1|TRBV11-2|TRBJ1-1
CASSLGQGGTNTEAFF
TGTGCCAGCAGCTTAGGTCAGGGGGGTACGAACACTGAAGCTTTCTTT
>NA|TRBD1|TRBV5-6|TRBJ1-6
CASSSDRGTDNSPLHF
TGTGCCAGCAGCTCGGACAGGGGCACGGATAATTCACCCCTCCACTTT
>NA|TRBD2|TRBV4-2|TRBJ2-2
CASSLSGRARRGAGELFF
TGTGCCAGCAGCCTTAGCGGGAGGGCCAGGCGCGGCGCCGGGGAGCTGTTTTTT
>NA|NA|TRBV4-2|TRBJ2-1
CASRGVSDYNEQFF
TGTGCCAGCAGAGGCGTTAGCGACTACAATGAGCAGTTCTTC
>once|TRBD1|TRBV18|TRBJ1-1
CASSRGGYTEAFF
TGTGCCAGCTCACGAGGGGGCTACACTGAAGCTTTCTTT
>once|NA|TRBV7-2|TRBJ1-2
CASSLEVAAQHYGYTF
TGTGCCAGCAGCTTAGAGGTGGCGGCACAACACTATGGCTACACCTTC
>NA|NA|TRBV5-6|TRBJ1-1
CASSRSQRGNKAFF
TGTGCCAGCAGCCGGTCACAAAGGGGGAATAAAGCTTTCTTT
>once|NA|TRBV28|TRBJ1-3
CASSTIQGADGNTIYF
TGTGCCAGCAGTACCATACAGGGAGCGGATGGAAACACCATATATTTT
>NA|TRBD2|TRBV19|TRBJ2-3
CASSNGLAVYTDTQYF
TGTGCCAGTAGTAACGGACTAGCGGTCTACACAGATACGCAGTATTTT
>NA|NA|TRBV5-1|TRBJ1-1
CASTLMTGNTEAFF
TGCGCCAGCACTCTCATGACAGGGAACACTGAAGCTTTCTTT
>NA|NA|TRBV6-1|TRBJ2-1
CASRADYNEQFF
TGTGCCAGCAGGGCGGACTACAATGAGCAGTTCTTC
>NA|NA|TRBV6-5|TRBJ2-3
CASSYSGLSTDTQYF
TGTGCCAGCAGTTACTCTGGCCTTAGCACAGATACGCAGTATTTT
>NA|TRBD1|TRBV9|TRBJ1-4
CAPDRAREKLFF
TGTGCCCCGGACAGGGCGAGGGAAAAACTGTTTTTT
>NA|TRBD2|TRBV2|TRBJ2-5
CARVGGLAGDETQYF
TGTGCCAGAGTAGGGGGACTAGCGGGAGACGAGACCCAGTACTTC
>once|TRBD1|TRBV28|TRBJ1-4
CASSPTWDRGSGEKLFF
TGTGCCAGCAGTCCTACGTGGGACAGGGGCTCGGGTGAAAAACTGTTTTTT
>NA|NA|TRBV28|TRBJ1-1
CASMSTTILMNTEAFF
TGTGCCAGCATGTCGACAACCATTCTAATGAACACTGAAGCTTTCTTT
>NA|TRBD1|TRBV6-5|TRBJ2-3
CASSPGGLGPDTQYF
TGTGCCAGCAGTCCAGGGGGTTTGGGCCCAGATACGCAGTATTTT
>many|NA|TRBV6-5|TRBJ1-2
CASTLAAGTNYGYTF
TGTGCCAGCACCCTAGCGGCGGGAACTAACTATGGCTACACCTTC
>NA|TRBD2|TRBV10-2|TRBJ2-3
CASFGGTSGDTQYF
TGCGCCAGCTTCGGGGGGACTAGCGGAGATACGCAGTATTTT
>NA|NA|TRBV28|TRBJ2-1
CASYFEGEEFF
TGTGCCAGCTACTTCGAGGGCGAGGAGTTCTTC
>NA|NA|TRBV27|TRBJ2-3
CAVSQGTDTQYF
TGTGCCGTATCACAGGGCACAGATACGCAGTATTTT
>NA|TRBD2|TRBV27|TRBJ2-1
CASSFTGGNEQFF
TGTGCCAGCAGTTTTACCGGGGGGAATGAGCAGTTCTTC
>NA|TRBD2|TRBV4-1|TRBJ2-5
CASSQALAGEQETQYF
TGCGCCAGCAGCCAAGCATTAGCGGGGGAACAAGAGACCCAGTACTTC
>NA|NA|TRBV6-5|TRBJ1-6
CASSYRGSPSPLHF
TGTGCCAGCAGTTACAGAGGAAGTCCATCACCCCTCCACTTT
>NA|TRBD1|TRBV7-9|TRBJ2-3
CASSPGTGGTDTQYF
TGTGCCAGCAGCCCCGGGACAGGGGGAACAGATACGCAGTATTTT
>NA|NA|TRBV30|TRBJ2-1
CAWSVGYNEQFF
TGTGCCTGGAGTGTCGGGTACAATGAGCAGTTCTTC
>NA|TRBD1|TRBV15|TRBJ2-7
CATSRGQGVDEQYF
TGTGCCACCAGCAGAGGGCAGGGGGTAGACGAGCAGTACTTC
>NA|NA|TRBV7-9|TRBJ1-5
CASSREGMWADNQPQHF
TGTGCCAGCAGCCGGGAAGGAATGTGGGCAGACAATCAGCCCCAGCATTTT
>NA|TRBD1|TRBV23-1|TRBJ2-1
CASIPELRQGAPDEQFF
TGCGCCAGCATTCCCGAACTAAGACAGGGGGCGCCGGATGAGCAGTTCTTC
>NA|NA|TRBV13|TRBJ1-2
CASSTRQNYGYTF
TGTGCCAGCAGCACGCGACAGAACTATGGCTACACCTTC
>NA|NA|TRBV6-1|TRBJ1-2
CASSEREGTYGYTF
TGTGCCAGCAGTGAACGGGAGGGGACTTATGGCTACACCTTC
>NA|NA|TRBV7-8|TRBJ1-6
CASSSRSDSPLHF
TGTGCCAGCAGCAGTCGGAGCGATTCACCCCTCCACTTT
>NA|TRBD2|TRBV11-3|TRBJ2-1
CASSLWGTSGRVGTYNEQFF
TGTGCCAGCAGCTTATGGGGGACTAGCGGGAGGGTCGGGACCTACAATGAGCAGTTCTTC
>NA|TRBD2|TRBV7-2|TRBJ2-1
CASSSRLADNEQFF
TGTGCCAGCAGCTCTCGACTAGCGGACAATGAGCAGTTCTTC
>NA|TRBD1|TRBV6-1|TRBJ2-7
CASTGRAGGEQYF
TGTGCCAGCACGGGCAGGGCAGGGGGCGAGCAGTACTTC
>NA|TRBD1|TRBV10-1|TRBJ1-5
CASSSGQGQPQHF
TGCGCCAGCAGTTCGGGACAGGGACAGCCCCAGCATTTT
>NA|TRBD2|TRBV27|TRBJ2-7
CAGPQPSGIETYEQYF
TGTGCCGGTCCACAACCTAGCGGGATTGAAACCTACGAGCAGTACTTC